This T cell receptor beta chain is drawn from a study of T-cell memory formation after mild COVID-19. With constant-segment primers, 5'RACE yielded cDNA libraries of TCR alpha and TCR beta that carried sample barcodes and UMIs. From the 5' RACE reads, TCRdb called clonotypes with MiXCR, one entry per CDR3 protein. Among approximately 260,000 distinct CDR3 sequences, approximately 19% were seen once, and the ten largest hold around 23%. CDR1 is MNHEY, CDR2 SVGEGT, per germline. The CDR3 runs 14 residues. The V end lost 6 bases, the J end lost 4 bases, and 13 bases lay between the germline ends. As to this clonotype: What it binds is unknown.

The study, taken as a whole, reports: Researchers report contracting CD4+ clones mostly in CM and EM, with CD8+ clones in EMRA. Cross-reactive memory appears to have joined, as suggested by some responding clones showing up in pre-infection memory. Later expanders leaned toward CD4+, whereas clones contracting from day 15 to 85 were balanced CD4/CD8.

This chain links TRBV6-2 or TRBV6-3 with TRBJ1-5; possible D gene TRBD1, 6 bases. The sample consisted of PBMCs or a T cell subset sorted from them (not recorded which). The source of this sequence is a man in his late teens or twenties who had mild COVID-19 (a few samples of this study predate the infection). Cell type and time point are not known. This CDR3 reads CASRRQALNQPQHF. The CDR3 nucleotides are TGTGCCAGCAGGCGACAGGCCCTAAATCAGCCCCAGCATTTT.